Presented here are 18 T cell receptor beta chains from one specimen sequenced in a study of beta chain features in type 1 diabetes. Sequencing targeted expressed TCRB transcripts, as all isolated RNA had been reverse transcribed. Data came from immunoSEQ multiplex PCR; TCRdb stores just in-frame clones and leaves some out. This table has hundreds of thousands of clones, approximately 10% appearing once. These receptors' antigens are unknown. Study-wide results and limits: Shorter TCRB CDR3s, moderately but significantly so, marked every one of the four CD4+ subsets in Type 1 diabetes patients.

Source material: naive CD4+ T cells from blood. The source is a man in his thirties or forties with type 1 diabetes.

The rearrangement uses TRBV7-9 and TRBJ1-2; tentative D call: TRBD1 (5 bases). CDR3 length: 17 amino acids. Germline V gene data show CDR1 as SEHNR and CDR2 as FQNEAQ (reference sequence). With 5 bases removed from V and 4 bases from J, the gap between germline ends came to 23 bases. The CDR3 here is CASSRPLVTGAGYGYTF. The CDR3 DNA sequence: TGTGCCAGCAGCCGACCCCTAGTCACAGGCGCTGGCTATGGCTACACCTTC.

The chain is built from TRBV6-1 and TRBJ1-4; D gene unclear. The germline gives CDR1 MNHNS, CDR2 SASEGT. The CDR3 totals 15 residues. V lost 3 bases and J lost 3, with 11 bases in between. The CDR3 here is CASSDGPVPNEKLFF. The CDR3 DNA sequence: TGTGCCAGCAGTGACGGTCCGGTCCCTAATGAAAAACTGTTTTTT.

This clone was counted between two and nine times. The chain employs TRBV7-3 and TRBJ2-1, with D unresolved. V was cut by 6 bases and J by 10 bases, with 10 bases left in between. The CDR3 totals 11 residues. CDR1 SGHTA and CDR2 FQGTGA come from the germline V gene. DNA of the CDR3: TGTGCCAGCAGTTCCCAGACAGAGCAGTTCTTC. This encodes CASSSQTEQFF.

This sequence joins TRBV5-8 and TRBJ2-3, with 8 nucleotides matching TRBD2. CDR1 and CDR2 (germline): SGHTS, YDEGEE. J gave up 4 bases and V 4 bases, and 5 bases lay outside the gene matches. The CDR3 runs 14 residues. CDR3 bases: TGTGCCAGCAGCACGGGGGGGCCTGCAGATACGCAGTATTTT. This sequence encodes CASSTGGPADTQYF.

This clone was observed a few times. V is TRBV5-1 and J is TRBJ2-6, with 9 nucleotides matching TRBD1. The length of the CDR3 is 17 residues. Unmatched junction bases numbered 5, after V lost 4 bases and J lost 0 bases. Germline V gene lookup returns CDR1 SGHRS and CDR2 YFSETQ. The CDR3 DNA follows: TGCGCCAGCAGCATCGGGACAGGGCTCTCTGGGGCCAACGTCCTGACTTTC. It encodes CASSIGTGLSGANVLTF.

The gene calls are TRBV18 and TRBJ2-6, with unresolved D. The CDR3 length is 14 residues. V dropped 6 bases and J dropped 1 base, with 7 bases sitting between them. The V gene's germline CDR1 is KGHSH and CDR2 LQKENI. The CDR3 sequence is CASSPISGANVLTF. Written as DNA, the CDR3 is TGTGCCAGCTCTCCTATTTCTGGGGCCAACGTCCTGACTTTC.

J is TRBJ1-2 and V is TRBV28, with TRBD1 matching 9 bases. The J segment lost 4 bases and the V segment lost 6 bases, leaving 9 bases of the junction unmatched. This CDR3 is built from 15 residues. Germline V gene sequence: CDR1 MDHEN, CDR2 SYDVKM. The CDR3 DNA reads as TGTGCCAGCAGCCGCCCTGGACAGGGGAGCTATGGCTACACCTTC. This encodes CASSRPGQGSYGYTF.

This clone was detected a few times. The V gene is TRBV2, the J gene TRBJ2-5; 15 positions agree with TRBD2. The germline CDR1 and CDR2 sequences are SNHLY and FYNNEI. V was clipped by 4 bases and J by 2 bases; unmatched bases: 5. This CDR3 is 17 amino acids long. For the CDR3, the DNA is TGTGCCAGCAGTGCGGGACTAGCGGGGGGCCTACAAGAGACCCAGTACTTC. Residues: CASSAGLAGGLQETQYF.

For the CDR3, the DNA is TGTGCCAGCAGTGACAGGGAGAATTCACCCCTCCACTTT. Residues: CASSDRENSPLHF. The V call is TRBV6-4, the J call TRBJ1-6; D not resolved. The CDR3 consists of 13 residues. CDR1 and CDR2 (germline): MRHNA, SNTAGT. V lost 2 bases and J lost 7, with 6 bases in between.

The chain couples TRBV4-1 to TRBJ1-4; D uncertain. Germline V gene lookup returns CDR1 MGHRA and CDR2 YSYEKL. V was clipped by 6 bases and J by 3 bases, with 26 bases between them. The CDR3 loop spans 19 amino acids. The CDR3 is CASSPLRTTSNSANEKLFF. The CDR3 DNA follows: TGCGCCAGCAGTCCCCTTCGGACTACCTCAAATTCGGCTAATGAAAAACTGTTTTTT.

Only a few counts were recorded for this clone. The J gene is TRBJ1-5, the V gene TRBV2; D unresolved. Trimming cost V 1 base and J 5 bases, with 12 bases left between them. The CDR3 has 15 amino acids. Germline V gene data show CDR1 as SNHLY and CDR2 as FYNNEI. The CDR3 is CASSEVEAPYQPQHF. CDR3 DNA: TGTGCCAGCAGTGAAGTCGAGGCCCCTTATCAGCCCCAGCATTTT.

In this sample, this clone turned up a few times. The genes are TRBV9 and TRBJ2-1, with 8 bases identical to TRBD2. The CDR3 is 15 amino acids. J was trimmed by 5 bases and V by 2 bases; bases with no gene match: 6. Germline V gene lookup returns CDR1 SGDLS and CDR2 YYNGEE. In DNA, the CDR3 is TGTGCCAGCAGCGTCGGCGGGGGGCGCAACAATGAGCAGTTCTTC. This codes for CASSVGGGRNNEQFF.

This sequence joins TRBV5-1 and TRBJ2-5, with D uncertain. The CDR3 has 15 amino acids. Trimming shortened V by 1 base and J by 0 bases, and 10 bases separated the two germline ends. From germline, CDR1 is SGHRS and CDR2 YFSETQ. Written as DNA, the CDR3 is TGCGCCAGCAGCTTGCAGACTTGGTACCAAGAGACCCAGTACTTC. Protein: CASSLQTWYQETQYF.

The table lists this clone with a few counts. This rearrangement joins TRBV4-1 to TRBJ2-7, with 8 bases that match TRBD1. Unmatched junction bases numbered 4, after V lost 4 bases and J lost 2 bases. CDR3 length: 14 residues. Looked up from germline, CDR1 is MGHRA and CDR2 is YSYEKL. The CDR3 nucleotides read TGCGCCAGCAGCCGACCGGGACAGGCCTACGAGCAGTACTTC. Translation gives CASSRPGQAYEQYF.

This clone turned up a few times. The chain carries TRBV7-9 and TRBJ2-1, with 11 positions matching TRBD1. Per germline, CDR1 SEHNR and CDR2 FQNEAQ (reference sequence). CDR3 length: 18 residues. J was trimmed by 0 bases and V by 5 bases; bases with no gene match: 9. The CDR3: CASSPGQGALSSYNEQFF. DNA for the CDR3: TGTGCCAGCAGCCCCGGACAGGGGGCTCTCAGCTCCTACAATGAGCAGTTCTTC.

This chain connects TRBV7-8 to TRBJ2-7; weak D call: TRBD1 (6 bases). CDR3 length: 16 residues. Between the trimmed V and J ends, which lost 1 base and 1 base, there was a span of 14 bases. Germline CDR1 is SGHVS and CDR2 is FQNEAQ. The CDR3 is CASSLGIPGASYEQYF. The CDR3 DNA reads TGTGCCAGCAGCTTAGGAATACCAGGGGCATCCTACGAGCAGTACTTC.

This clone occurred a few times. The gene calls are TRBV7-2 and TRBJ1-2; the match to TRBD1 covers 7 bases. Per the germline V gene, CDR1 is SGHTA and CDR2 is FQGNSA. After removal of 5 bases from V and 9 bases from J, the junction contained 6 bases not matched to a gene. The CDR3 sequence is 12 residues long. CDR3 amino acids: CASSHRQGSYTF. CDR3 in DNA: TGTGCCAGCAGCCACAGACAGGGAAGCTACACCTTC.

This clone was picked up a small number of times. The chain has TRBV28 and TRBJ1-2; the match to TRBD1 covers 10 bases. The CDR3 runs to 14 residues. Germline V gene lookup returns CDR1 MDHEN and CDR2 SYDVKM. V was clipped by 7 bases and J by 6 bases; unmatched bases: 8. As DNA, the CDR3 is TGTGCCAGCACTGACAGGGGGCGCAGACATGGCTACACCTTC. Its protein product is CASTDRGRRHGYTF.